Listed below are T cell receptor beta chains from one sample, sequenced in a study of cytomegalovirus exposure and HLA in healthy donors. The repertoire was sequenced with immunoSEQ multiplex PCR; TCRdb's copy has only in-frame clones and lacks some. Altogether around 250,000 clones are present, around 81% being singletons, with the ten largest covering 7% to 9%. The sequenced sample was PBMCs. The origin of the receptors is an older woman in good health and CMV-seropositive. Both conserved end residues are part of each CDR3. The D gene is left open where the match is weak. Clone size, where shown, is once, few, many, or a class for clones that have expanded.

j_call: TRBJ2-2; v_call: TRBV7-9; d_call: -; clone_size: -; cdr3_nt: TGTTCCAGCAGCCTAAGTCCCGGGGAGCTGTTTTTT; cdr3_aa: CSSSLSPGELFF
j_call: TRBJ1-2; v_call: TRBV30; d_call: -; clone_size: -; cdr3_nt: TGTGCCTGGAGTGCCAGGACAGATACCTATGGCTACACCTTC; cdr3_aa: CAWSARTDTYGYTF
j_call: TRBJ2-5; v_call: TRBV11-3; d_call: TRBD2; clone_size: -; cdr3_nt: TGTGCCAGCAGCAAAGGCCTAGCGGGAGTAAGTCAAGAGACCCAGTACTTC; cdr3_aa: CASSKGLAGVSQETQYF
j_call: TRBJ2-3; v_call: TRBV10-3; d_call: TRBD2; clone_size: -; cdr3_nt: TGTGCCATCAGTGATCCTTGGGCTAGCGGGATTGACACAGATACGCAGTATTTT; cdr3_aa: CAISDPWASGIDTDTQYF
j_call: TRBJ2-1; v_call: TRBV2; d_call: -; clone_size: -; cdr3_nt: TGTGCCAGCAGTATAATTGAGCGTAATGAGCAGTTCTTC; cdr3_aa: CASSIIERNEQFF
j_call: TRBJ2-7; v_call: TRBV5-4; d_call: -; clone_size: -; cdr3_nt: TGTGCCAGCAGCTTGAGCACGGGTTTCTACGAGCAGTACTTC; cdr3_aa: CASSLSTGFYEQYF
j_call: TRBJ2-2; v_call: TRBV4-1; d_call: TRBD1; clone_size: -; cdr3_nt: TGCGCCAGCAGCCAAGATGAGACAGGGCCCACCGGGGAGCTGTTTTTT; cdr3_aa: CASSQDETGPTGELFF
j_call: TRBJ1-4; v_call: TRBV10-1; d_call: -; clone_size: -; cdr3_nt: TGCGCCAGCAGTGAGTCCGTAGCAACTAATGAAAAACTGTTTTTT; cdr3_aa: CASSESVATNEKLFF
j_call: TRBJ2-3; v_call: TRBV30; d_call: TRBD2; clone_size: -; cdr3_nt: TGTGCCTGGAGTGGGGAGGGGAGCCCCCCCACAGATACGCAGTATTTT; cdr3_aa: CAWSGEGSPPTDTQYF
j_call: TRBJ2-3; v_call: TRBV4-1; d_call: -; clone_size: few; cdr3_nt: TGCGCCAGCAGCCAAGGTCCGGCAGGGGCAGATACGCAGTATTTT; cdr3_aa: CASSQGPAGADTQYF
j_call: TRBJ1-2; v_call: TRBV29-1; d_call: -; clone_size: -; cdr3_nt: TGCAGCGGTGCTCTCGGTCGTGGCTACACCTTC; cdr3_aa: CSGALGRGYTF
j_call: TRBJ2-5; v_call: TRBV15; d_call: TRBD2; clone_size: -; cdr3_nt: TGTGCCACCAGCAGAGGAAGACTAGCGGGACCGGGAGAGACCCAGTACTTC; cdr3_aa: CATSRGRLAGPGETQYF
j_call: TRBJ2-2; v_call: TRBV11-3; d_call: TRBD2; clone_size: -; cdr3_nt: TGTGCCAGCAGCTTGGTAGCGGGAGTCACCGGGGAGCTGTTTTTT; cdr3_aa: CASSLVAGVTGELFF
j_call: TRBJ1-2; v_call: TRBV18; d_call: TRBD1; clone_size: few; cdr3_nt: TGTGCCAGCTCACCACCCCGAGACAGGGCGGACTATGGCTACACCTTC; cdr3_aa: CASSPPRDRADYGYTF
j_call: TRBJ1-1; v_call: TRBV7-8; d_call: -; clone_size: -; cdr3_nt: TGTGCCACCTCGCTAAAGAACACTGAAGCTTTCTTT; cdr3_aa: CATSLKNTEAFF
j_call: TRBJ1-5; v_call: TRBV2; d_call: -; clone_size: -; cdr3_nt: TGTGCCAGCAGTAACGCGGTTAGCAATCAGCCCCAGCATTTT; cdr3_aa: CASSNAVSNQPQHF